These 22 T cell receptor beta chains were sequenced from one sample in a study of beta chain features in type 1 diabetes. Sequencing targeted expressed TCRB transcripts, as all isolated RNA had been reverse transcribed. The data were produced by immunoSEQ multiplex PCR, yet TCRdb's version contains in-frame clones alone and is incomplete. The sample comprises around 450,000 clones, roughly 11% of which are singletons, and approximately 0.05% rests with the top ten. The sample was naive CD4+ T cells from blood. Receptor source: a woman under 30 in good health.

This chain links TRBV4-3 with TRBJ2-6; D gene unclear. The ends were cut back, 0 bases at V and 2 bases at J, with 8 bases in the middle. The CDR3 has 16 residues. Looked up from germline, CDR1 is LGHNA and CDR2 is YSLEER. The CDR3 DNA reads TGCGCCAGCAGCCAAGATAGCCGGGCTGGGGCCAACGTCCTGACTTTC. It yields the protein CASSQDSRAGANVLTF.

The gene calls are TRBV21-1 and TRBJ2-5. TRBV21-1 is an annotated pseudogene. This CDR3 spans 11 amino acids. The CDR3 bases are TGTGCCAGCAGCGAAGAGGGTGACTTGTACTTC. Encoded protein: CASSEEGDLYF.

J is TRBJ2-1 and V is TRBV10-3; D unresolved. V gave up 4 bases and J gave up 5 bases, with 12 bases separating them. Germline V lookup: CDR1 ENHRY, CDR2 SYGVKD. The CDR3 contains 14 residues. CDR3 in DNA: TGTGCCATCAGTGCAAGCCCAGCTGACAATGAGCAGTTCTTC. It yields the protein CAISASPADNEQFF.

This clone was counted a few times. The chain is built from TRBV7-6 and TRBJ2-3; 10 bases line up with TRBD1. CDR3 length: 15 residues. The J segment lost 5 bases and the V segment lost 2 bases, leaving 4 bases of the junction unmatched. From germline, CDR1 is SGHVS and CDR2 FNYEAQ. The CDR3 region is CASSLRQGARDTQYF. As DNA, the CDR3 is TGTGCCAGCAGCTTAAGACAGGGGGCTCGAGATACGCAGTATTTT. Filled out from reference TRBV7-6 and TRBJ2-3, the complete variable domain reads GAGVSQSPRYKVTKRGQDVALRCDPISGHVSLYWYRQALGQGPEFLTYFNYEAQQDKSGLPNDRFSAERPEGSISTLTIQRTEQRDSAMYRCASSLRQGARDTQYFGPGTRLTVL.

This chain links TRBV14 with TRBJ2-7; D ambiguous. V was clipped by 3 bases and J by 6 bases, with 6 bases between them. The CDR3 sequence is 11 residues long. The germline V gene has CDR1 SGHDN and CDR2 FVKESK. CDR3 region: CASSHAREQYF. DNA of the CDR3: TGTGCCAGCAGCCACGCCCGCGAGCAGTACTTC.

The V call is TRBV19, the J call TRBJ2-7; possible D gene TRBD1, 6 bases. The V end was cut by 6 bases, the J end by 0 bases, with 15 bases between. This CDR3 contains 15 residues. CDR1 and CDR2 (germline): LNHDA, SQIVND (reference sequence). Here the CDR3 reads CASRPGRGLSYEQYF. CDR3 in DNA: TGTGCCAGTAGACCCGGCAGGGGCCTCTCCTACGAGCAGTACTTC. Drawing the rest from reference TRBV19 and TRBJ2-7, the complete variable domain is DGGITQSPKYLFRKEGQNVTLSCEQNLNHDAMYWYRQDPGQGLRLIYYSQIVNDFQKGDIAEGYSVSREKKESFPLTVTSAQKNPTAFYLCASRPGRGLSYEQYFGPGTRLTVT.

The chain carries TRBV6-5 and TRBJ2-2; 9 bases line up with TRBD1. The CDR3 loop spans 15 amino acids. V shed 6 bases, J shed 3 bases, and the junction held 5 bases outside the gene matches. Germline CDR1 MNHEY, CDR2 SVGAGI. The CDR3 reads CASRPDRGYTGELFF. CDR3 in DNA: TGTGCCAGCAGACCGGACAGGGGATACACCGGGGAGCTGTTTTTT.

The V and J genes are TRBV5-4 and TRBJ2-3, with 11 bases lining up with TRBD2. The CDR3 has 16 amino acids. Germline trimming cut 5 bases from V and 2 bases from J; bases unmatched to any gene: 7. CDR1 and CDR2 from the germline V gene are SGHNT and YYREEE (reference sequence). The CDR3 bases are TGTGCCAGCAGGCAAAGACTAGCGGGGTCCACAGATACGCAGTATTTT. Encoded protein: CASRQRLAGSTDTQYF.

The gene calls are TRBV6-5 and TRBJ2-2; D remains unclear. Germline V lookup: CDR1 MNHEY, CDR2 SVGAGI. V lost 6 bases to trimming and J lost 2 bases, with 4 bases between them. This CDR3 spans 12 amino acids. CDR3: CASRENTGELFF. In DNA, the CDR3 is TGTGCCAGCAGGGAAAACACCGGGGAGCTGTTTTTT.

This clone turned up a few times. The DNA of the CDR3 is TGTGCCAGCAGCTTAGCAGGGAGCACCGCTTTCTTT. It encodes CASSLAGSTAFF. The genes are TRBV7-2 and TRBJ1-1, with unresolved D. This CDR3 is 12 amino acids long. Between the trimmed V and J ends, which lost 0 bases and 11 bases, there was a span of 10 bases. Germline CDR1 is SGHTA and CDR2 is FQGNSA. Supplemented by reference TRBV7-2 and TRBJ1-1, the full variable domain reads GAGVSQSPSNKVTEKGKDVELRCDPISGHTALYWYRQSLGQGLEFLIYFQGNSAPDKSGLPSDRFSAERTGGSVSTLTIQRTQQEDSAVYLCASSLAGSTAFFGQGTRLTVV.

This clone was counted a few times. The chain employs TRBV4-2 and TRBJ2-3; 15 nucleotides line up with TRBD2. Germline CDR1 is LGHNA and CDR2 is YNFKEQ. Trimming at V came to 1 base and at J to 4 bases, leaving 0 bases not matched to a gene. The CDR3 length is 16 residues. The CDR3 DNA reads TGTGCCAGCAGCCAAGGGACTAGCGGGGGGGCAGATACGCAGTATTTT. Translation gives CASSQGTSGGADTQYF.

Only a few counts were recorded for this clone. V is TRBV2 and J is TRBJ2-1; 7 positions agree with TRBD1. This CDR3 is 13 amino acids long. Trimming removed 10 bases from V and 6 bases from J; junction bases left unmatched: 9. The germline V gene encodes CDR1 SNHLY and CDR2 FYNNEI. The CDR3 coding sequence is TGTGCCACCAGGACAGGAATTTTCAATGAGCAGTTCTTC. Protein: CATRTGIFNEQFF.

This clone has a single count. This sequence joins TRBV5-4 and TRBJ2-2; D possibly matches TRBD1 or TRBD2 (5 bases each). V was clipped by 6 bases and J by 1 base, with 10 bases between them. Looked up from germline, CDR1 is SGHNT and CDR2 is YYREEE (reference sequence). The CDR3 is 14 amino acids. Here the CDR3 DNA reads TGTGCCAGCACCGAGGGGATGAACACCGGGGAGCTGTTTTTT. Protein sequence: CASTEGMNTGELFF.

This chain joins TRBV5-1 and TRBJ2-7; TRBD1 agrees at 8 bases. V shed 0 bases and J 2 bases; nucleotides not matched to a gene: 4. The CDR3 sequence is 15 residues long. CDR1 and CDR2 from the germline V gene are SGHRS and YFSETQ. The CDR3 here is CASSLAGTGTYEQYF. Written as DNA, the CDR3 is TGCGCCAGCAGCTTGGCCGGGACAGGAACCTACGAGCAGTACTTC.

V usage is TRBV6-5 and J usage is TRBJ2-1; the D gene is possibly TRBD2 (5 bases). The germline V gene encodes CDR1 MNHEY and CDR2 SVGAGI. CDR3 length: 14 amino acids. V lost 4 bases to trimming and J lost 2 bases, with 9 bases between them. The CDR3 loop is CASSLAGTYNEQFF. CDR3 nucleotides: TGTGCCAGCAGTTTAGCCGGGACCTACAATGAGCAGTTCTTC.

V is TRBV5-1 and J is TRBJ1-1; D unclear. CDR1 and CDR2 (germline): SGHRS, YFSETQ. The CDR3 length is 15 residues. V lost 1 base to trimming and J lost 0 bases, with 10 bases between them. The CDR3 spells CASSLSVTVNTEAFF. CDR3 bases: TGCGCCAGCAGCTTGTCGGTGACCGTGAACACTGAAGCTTTCTTT. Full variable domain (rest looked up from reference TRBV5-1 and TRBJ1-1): KAGVTQTPRYLIKTRGQQVTLSCSPISGHRSVSWYQQTPGQGLQFLFEYFSETQRNKGNFPGRFSGRQFSNSRSEMNVSTLELGDSALYLCASSLSVTVNTEAFFGQGTRLTVV.

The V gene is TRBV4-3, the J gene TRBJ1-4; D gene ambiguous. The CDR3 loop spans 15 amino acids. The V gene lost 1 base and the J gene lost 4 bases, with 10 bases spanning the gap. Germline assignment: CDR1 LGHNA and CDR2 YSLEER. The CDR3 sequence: CASSQVPSGNEKLFF. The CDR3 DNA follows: TGCGCCAGCAGCCAAGTACCCAGTGGTAATGAAAAACTGTTTTTT.

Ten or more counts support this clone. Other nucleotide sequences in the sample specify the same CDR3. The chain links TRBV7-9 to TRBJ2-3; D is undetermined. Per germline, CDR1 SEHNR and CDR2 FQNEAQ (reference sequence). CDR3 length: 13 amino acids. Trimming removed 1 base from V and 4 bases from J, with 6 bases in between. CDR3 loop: CASSLGGPDTQYF. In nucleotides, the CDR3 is TGTGCCAGCAGCTTAGGTGGCCCAGATACGCAGTATTTT.

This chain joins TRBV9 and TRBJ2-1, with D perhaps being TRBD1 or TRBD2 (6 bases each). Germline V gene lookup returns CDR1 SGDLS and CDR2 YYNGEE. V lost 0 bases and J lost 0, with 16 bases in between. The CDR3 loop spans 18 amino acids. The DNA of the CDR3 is TGTGCCAGCAGCGTAGCCGGGGGCTTCCGGGACTCCTACAATGAGCAGTTCTTC. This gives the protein CASSVAGGFRDSYNEQFF.

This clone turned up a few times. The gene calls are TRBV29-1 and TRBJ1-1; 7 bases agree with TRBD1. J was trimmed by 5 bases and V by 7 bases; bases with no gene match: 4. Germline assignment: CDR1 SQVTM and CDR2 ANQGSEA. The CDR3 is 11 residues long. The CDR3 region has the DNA TGCAGCGCGTACAGGGGAACTGAAGCTTTCTTT. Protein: CSAYRGTEAFF. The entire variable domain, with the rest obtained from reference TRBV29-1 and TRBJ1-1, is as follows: SAVISQKPSRDICQRGTSLTIQCQVDSQVTMMFWYRQQPGQSLTLIATANQGSEATYESGFVIDKFPISRPNLTFSTLTVSNMSPEDSSIYLCSAYRGTEAFFGQGTRLTVV.

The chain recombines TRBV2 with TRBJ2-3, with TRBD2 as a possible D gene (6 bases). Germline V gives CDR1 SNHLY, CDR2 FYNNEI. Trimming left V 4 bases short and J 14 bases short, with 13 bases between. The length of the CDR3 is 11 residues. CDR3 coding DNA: TGTGCCAGCAGTGGCGGGACCCTAAGGTATTTT. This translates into CASSGGTLRYF.

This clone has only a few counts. CDR3 residues: CASSLVASVTGDEQFF. The CDR3, as DNA: TGTGCCAGCAGCTTAGTGGCTAGCGTAACCGGCGATGAGCAGTTCTTC. The chain joins TRBV7-2 to TRBJ2-1; D might be TRBD2 (6 bases). The CDR3 has 16 residues. V lost 1 base and J 8 bases, leaving 18 bases between the germline ends. The germline V gene encodes CDR1 SGHTA and CDR2 FQGNSA.